This T cell receptor (beta chain) stems from a study of STAT3 mutations in large granular lymphocyte leukemia (dated by TCRdb to the late 2010s). Turning to the overall study: Canonical activating STAT3 mutations were detected in roughly half of the longitudinally sequenced T-LGLL patients. As controls within the study, a couple of patients with natural killer LGL leukemia were also sequenced longitudinally. On average, sequencing was done at around 4.2 time points per patient, with the number of samplings ranging from 2 to 8. Patients with T-cell large granular lymphocyte leukemia underwent serial deep sequencing of TCRbeta CDR3 and STAT3 to reconstruct clonal hierarchy and dynamics. From an initial cohort of 207 LGL patients, approximately 17 representative T-LGLL cases were picked for longitudinal TCRbeta and STAT3 sequencing. Over half of the T-LGLL patients were given one or more immunosuppressive therapy regimens, and approximately 40% of those treated had a hematologic response.

This clone turned up a few times. Its target antigen remains unknown. No much larger clonotype is one base removed from it; base qualities were not supplied. The same DNA, extracted from blood mononuclear cells, served for both TCR sequencing and STAT3 sequencing. Study-wide conclusions, independent of this receptor: The linking of therapy response to changes in TCR clonal burden was complicated by variable intervals between samplings and differing treatment regimens. Several patients had a dominant TCR clone burden greater than the STAT3 mutant burden, which suggests that the STAT3 mutation arose secondarily within a clone that had already expanded. TCR clonotype switching after therapy was observed in 6 of 18 patients, and all newly emerging clones were found to be STAT3 wild type. Persisting codominant clonotypes in some patients meant a small but highly pathogenic clone may have been missed. Because no samples were available when a clone first appeared, clonal expansion had to be inferred from samplings taken at other points. All T-LGLL patients had at least one immunodominant TCRbeta clonotype, and roughly half had multiple immunodominant subclonotypes.

The germline V gene (reference sequence) supplies CDR1 SGHNT and CDR2 YYREEE. The CDR3, from cysteine to phenylalanine, totals 13 residues. The retained sequence is limited to the CDR3, 39 bases, with the frame set at the first base. V is cut by 4 bases and J by 4 bases, and the space between the germline ends is 11 bases. TCRbeta libraries were sequenced on an Illumina MiSeq, and an average of roughly 39,000 productive templates per sample was obtained. Multiplex PCR amplification was used to generate TCRbeta CDR3 libraries with the immunoSEQ assay. In the authors' own workflow: Repertoire diversity was calculated as previously defined, and values close to 0 indicated extremely monoclonal samples. In TCRdb, the immuneACCESS table is reduced to in-frame sequences with V and J assigned. These tables do not hold every clone; where another copy was compared, an unresolved V gene accounts for under half, and the others remain unexplained. V, J and clone size were drawn from that table, and D and trimming were deduced from the DNA. In all, the sample holds about 6,000 clones, and about 35% of those were seen once. The top ten constitute around 15% of the sample.

The V and J segments used are TRBV5-4 and TRBJ1-1; there is no confident call for the D gene. The sample taken for sequencing was peripheral blood mononuclear cells. This clonotype was obtained from a woman in her 40s with T-cell large granular lymphocyte leukemia. Some clones in this sample may be carry-over from other donors' samples. The age is the age at diagnosis. The nucleotides are TGTGCCAGCAGCCCTACCATGGGCACTGAAGCTTTCTTT. The resulting protein is CASSPTMGTEAFF. Where the CDR3 stops, the reference TRBV5-4 and TRBJ1-1 genes take over; the full variable domain is ETGVTQSPTHLIKTRGQQVTLRCSSQSGHNTVSWYQQALGQGPQFIFQYYREEENGRGNFPPRFSGLQFPNYSSELNVNALELDDSALYLCASSPTMGTEAFFGQGTRLTVV.